This is a list of T cell receptor beta chains from one sample in a study of shared clonotypes between healthy human individuals. Produced via immunoSEQ multiplex PCR; TCRdb's table is partial and in-frame only. The sample holds fewer than 1.6 million clones; around 98.5% are singletons and the top ten take 0.36%. Sequencing input: naive CD4+ T cells sorted from blood. The receptors were gathered from a young man in good health. Each CDR3 is given with its conserved first and last residue. D genes are given only for firm matches. Clone size, where shown, is once, few, many, or a class for clones that have expanded.

v_call	clone_size	j_call	d_call	cdr3_aa	cdr3_nt
TRBV9	NA	TRBJ1-5	TRBD1	CASSVEGTGGQPQHF	TGTGCCAGCAGCGTAGAGGGGACAGGGGGTCAGCCCCAGCATTTT
TRBV7-9	NA	TRBJ2-3	TRBD2	CASSPNPGLAGDTQYF	TGTGCCAGCAGCCCTAACCCGGGACTAGCAGGAGATACGCAGTATTTT
TRBV7-9	NA	TRBJ2-1	NA	CASTPVGSSYNEQFF	TGTGCCAGCACCCCGGTTGGGAGCTCCTACAATGAGCAGTTCTTC
TRBV9	NA	TRBJ2-2	TRBD2	CASSVVSGGAPTGELFF	TGTGCCAGCAGCGTAGTGTCGGGGGGGGCTCCCACCGGGGAGCTGTTTTTT
TRBV28	NA	TRBJ1-2	NA	CASSPGGDYGYTF	TGTGCCAGCAGTCCCGGGGGTGACTATGGCTACACCTTC
TRBV15	NA	TRBJ1-4	NA	CATSARGGEKLFF	TGTGCCACCAGCGCTCGGGGAGGTGAAAAACTGTTTTTT
TRBV28	NA	TRBJ2-7	NA	CASSSFPPYEQYF	TGTGCCAGCAGCTCTTTTCCTCCCTACGAGCAGTACTTC
TRBV29-1	NA	TRBJ2-3	NA	CSAVATDTQYF	TGCAGCGCCGTAGCAACAGATACGCAGTATTTT
TRBV19	few	TRBJ1-2	TRBD1	CASSVRRGPGYTF	TGTGCCAGTAGCGTTCGGAGGGGGCCTGGCTACACCTTC
TRBV20-1	NA	TRBJ2-1	NA	CSASLREQFF	TGCAGTGCTAGTTTACGGGAGCAGTTCTTC
TRBV6-5	NA	TRBJ1-4	TRBD1	CASSYQGQGNEKLFF	TGTGCCAGCAGTTACCAGGGACAGGGGAATGAAAAACTGTTTTTT
TRBV5-1	NA	TRBJ1-4	TRBD1	CASSLDGTGRTNEKLFF	TGCGCCAGCAGCTTGGACGGGACAGGAAGAACTAATGAAAAACTGTTTTTT
TRBV10-3	NA	TRBJ2-5	NA	CAISESIGQSQETQYF	TGTGCCATCAGTGAGTCGATAGGACAGTCACAAGAGACCCAGTACTTC
TRBV27	once	TRBJ1-1	NA	CASSLLGQAMNTEAFF	TGTGCCAGCAGTTTATTGGGACAAGCCATGAACACTGAAGCTTTCTTT
TRBV28	NA	TRBJ1-4	NA	CASSTQRRRGLEKLFF	TGTGCCAGCAGCACACAACGTCGGAGGGGATTAGAAAAACTGTTTTTT
TRBV25-1	NA	TRBJ1-2	NA	CASSESGAGRRIYGYTF	TGTGCCAGCAGTGAATCGGGCGCAGGGAGACGAATCTATGGCTACACCTTC
TRBV5-6	NA	TRBJ2-7	NA	CASSPPGPLHEQYF	TGTGCCAGCAGCCCTCCGGGACCGTTGCACGAGCAGTACTTC